This entry describes one TCR beta chain. This sample was taken from a study of cytomegalovirus exposure and HLA in healthy donors. Turning to the study itself: As released early, the data held roughly 85 million unique TCRs from HLA-typed donors.

Germline-derived CDR1 and CDR2 are SGHTA and FQGNSA. This CDR3 contains 13 residues. V lost 5 bases, J lost 1 base, and 6 bases lay in between. Primers: 60 Vbeta forward and 13 Jbeta reverse. Clones were sequenced by immunoSEQ multiplex PCR, and TCRdb holds only the in-frame ones, with some missing. The sample shows under 150,000 clones, around four fifths of them seen only once. Material for sequencing was PBMCs. The chain uses TRBV7-2 and TRBJ2-1, with a weak D call TRBD1 (5 bases). The sequence derives from a male donor in good health and CMV-seropositive. In DNA, the CDR3 is TGTGCCAGCAGCAAGGGGTCCTACAATGAGCAGTTCTTC. Residues: CASSKGSYNEQFF.